This T cell receptor beta chain was sequenced for a study of blood T cell repertoires in COVID-19. Study details: Italy, Spain and the United States were the sources of the convalescent and acute COVID-19 samples. The cDNA or gDNA used as material had been derived from T cells, B-cell-depleted T cells, or PBMCs.

Germline CDR1 SGHTA, CDR2 FQGNSA. J lost 7 bases, V lost 6 bases, and 6 bases had no gene match. There are 14 residues in the CDR3. The repertoire was sequenced with immunoSEQ multiplex PCR; TCRdb's copy has only in-frame clones and lacks some. The repertoire consists of approximately 110,000 clones, with roughly nine tenths occurring once and the leading ten covering 3.5% to 4.5%. The V and J genes are TRBV7-2 and TRBJ2-1; 10 nucleotides agree with TRBD2. This clonotype was obtained from a man aged 35 to 55 with acute or convalescent COVID-19. Input material: peripheral blood. The CDR3: CASRPGLAENEQFF. In nucleotides, the CDR3 is TGTGCCAGCAGACCTGGACTAGCGGAAAATGAGCAGTTCTTC.